This T cell receptor (beta chain) was observed in a study of vaccination and CD4 T cells after COVID-19. Study outcomes and limitations: Convalescent patients showed a median 86.3% of reactive clones that were seen only post-vaccination.

At the Johns Hopkins FTIC core, DNA taken from cultured CD4+ T cells was sequenced by way of the Oncomine TCR Beta short-read assay. MiXCR, applied by TCRdb to the PCR reads, yields one record per CDR3 protein. The sample includes roughly 16,000 distinct CDR3 sequences, 44% of them seen just once. Germline trimming cut 2 bases from V and 2 bases from J; bases unmatched to any gene: 14. The CDR3 is made up of 18 amino acids. Germline V gives CDR1 SGHVS, CDR2 FQNEAQ. As regards this clonotype: Its specificity is not known.

Sample treatment: roughly 10-day PBMC culture with coronavirus spike peptide pools or control peptides (ViraFEST assay). ViraFEST enlarged antigen-specific T cell populations with peptide pools and afterwards sequenced TCRs. With about ten days of culture completed, CD4+ T cells were isolated by negative selection. The chain carries TRBV7-8 and TRBJ2-5; 7 bases agree with TRBD2. The sequencing input was CD4+ T cells from blood, cultured in vitro. This TCR derives from a human donor who had recovered from COVID-19. The CDR3 protein is CASSLKRLWGAGQETQYF. The CDR3 nucleotides read TGTGCCAGCAGCTTAAAACGGCTTTGGGGAGCGGGACAAGAGACCCAGTACTTC.